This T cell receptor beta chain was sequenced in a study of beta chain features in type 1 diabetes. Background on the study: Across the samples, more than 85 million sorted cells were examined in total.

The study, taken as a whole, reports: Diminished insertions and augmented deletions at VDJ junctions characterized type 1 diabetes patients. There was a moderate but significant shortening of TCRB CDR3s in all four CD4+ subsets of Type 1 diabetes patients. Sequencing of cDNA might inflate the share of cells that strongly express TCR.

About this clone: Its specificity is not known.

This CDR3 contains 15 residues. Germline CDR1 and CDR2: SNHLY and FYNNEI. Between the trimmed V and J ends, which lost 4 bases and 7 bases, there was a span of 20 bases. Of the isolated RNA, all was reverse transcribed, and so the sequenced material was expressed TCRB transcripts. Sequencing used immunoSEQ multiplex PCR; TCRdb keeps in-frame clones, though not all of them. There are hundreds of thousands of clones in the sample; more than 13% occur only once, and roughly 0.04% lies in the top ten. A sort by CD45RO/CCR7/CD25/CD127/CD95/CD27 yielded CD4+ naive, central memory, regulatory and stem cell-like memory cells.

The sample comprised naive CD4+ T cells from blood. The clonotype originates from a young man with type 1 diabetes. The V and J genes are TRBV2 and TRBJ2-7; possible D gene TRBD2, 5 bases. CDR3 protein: CASSVVLWGVGEQYF. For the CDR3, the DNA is TGTGCCAGCAGTGTGGTTTTATGGGGAGTTGGGGAGCAGTACTTC.